These 9 T cell receptor beta chains were all obtained from the same sample, sequenced in a study of preoperative IRX-2 immunotherapy in early breast cancer (dated by TCRdb to between 2018 and 2020). In the paper's terms, the treatment or condition label means: preoperative locoregional IRX-2 cytokine immunotherapy. The method was the immunoSEQ multiplex PCR assay. TCRdb's version of the immuneACCESS table is confined to in-frame rearrangements and falls short of the full clone set. An unresolved V gene accounts for under half of the shortfall where checked; the remainder is of unknown origin. Recorded for this sample are around 1,700 clones; about 70% of them occurred a single time. The ten largest clones capture roughly 11% of the sample. Material: tumor tissue, obtained after IRX-2 immunotherapy. These receptors were obtained from a human donor with breast cancer.

The chain employs TRBV6-8 and TRBJ1-5, with D perhaps TRBD1 (5 bases). CDR1 MNHGY and CDR2 SAAAGT come from the germline V gene. This CDR3 has 15 residues. Between the trimmed V and J ends, which lost 5 bases and 5 bases, there was a span of 16 bases. DNA for the CDR3: TGTGCCAGCAGTCGGGCTTCGGGGCCATATCAGCCCCAGCATTTT. It translates to CASSRASGPYQPQHF.

This rearrangement joins TRBV2 to TRBJ2-1; D perhaps matches TRBD2 (6 bases). The CDR3 length is 14 residues. CDR1 and CDR2 (germline): SNHLY, FYNNEI. Trimming pared 5 bases from V and 1 base from J, leaving 9 bases between. CDR3 nucleotides: TGTGCCAGCAGTCCGGACTATTCCTACAATGAGCAGTTCTTC. Its protein is CASSPDYSYNEQFF.

This clone was seen once. V gene TRBV6-8 combines with J gene TRBJ1-2, with 7 nucleotides matching TRBD1. The J segment lost 0 bases and the V segment lost 5 bases, leaving 9 bases of the junction unmatched. This CDR3 has 16 amino acids. Germline V gene data show CDR1 as MNHGY and CDR2 as SAAAGT. The CDR3 region is CASSEGARGSNYGYTF. DNA for the CDR3: TGTGCCAGCAGTGAGGGGGCGAGGGGGTCTAACTATGGCTACACCTTC.

The table lists this clone with a few counts. This rearrangement joins TRBV11-3 to TRBJ2-3; D call uncertain. With 5 bases removed from V and 0 bases from J, the gap between germline ends came to 21 bases. There are 18 residues in the CDR3. CDR1 and CDR2 (germline): SGHNT, YENEEA. The chain's CDR3 is CASSPYRVLTASTDTQYF. The CDR3 coding sequence is TGTGCCAGCAGCCCCTATCGCGTACTAACCGCTAGCACAGATACGCAGTATTTT.

The V gene is TRBV6-1, the J gene TRBJ1-6; D not certain. Trimming took 1 base from V and 4 from J, leaving 5 bases between them. The germline V gene encodes CDR1 MNHNS and CDR2 SASEGT. The CDR3 is made up of 14 amino acids. CDR3 in amino acids: CASSEGGYNSPLHF. The CDR3 DNA is TGTGCCAGCAGTGAAGGGGGTTATAATTCACCCCTCCACTTT.

The rearrangement links TRBV11-3 to TRBJ2-7, with D unclear. This CDR3 is 15 amino acids long. The germline V and J ends were trimmed by 2 bases and 1 base, with 12 bases remaining between them. Germline lookup yields CDR1 SGHNT and CDR2 YENEEA. The CDR3 is CASSLPISASYEQYF. The CDR3 nucleotides are TGTGCCAGCAGCTTACCTATCTCCGCGTCCTACGAGCAGTACTTC.

CDR3 amino acids: CSVEIWPSPNYGYTF. CDR3 sequence (DNA): TGCAGCGTTGAGATATGGCCCTCTCCTAACTATGGCTACACCTTC. V gene TRBV29-1 combines with J gene TRBJ1-2; D uncertain. This CDR3 region has 15 residues. In germline, CDR1 is SQVTM, CDR2 ANQGSEA. V lost 3 bases and J 0 bases, leaving 14 bases between the germline ends. Full variable domain (rest looked up from reference TRBV29-1 and TRBJ1-2): SAVISQKPSRDICQRGTSLTIQCQVDSQVTMMFWYRQQPGQSLTLIATANQGSEATYESGFVIDKFPISRPNLTFSTLTVSNMSPEDSSIYLCSVEIWPSPNYGYTFGSGTRLTVV.

The chain has TRBV25-1 and TRBJ2-7; 10 nucleotides agree with TRBD2. V was clipped by 2 bases and J by 7 bases; unmatched bases: 8. This CDR3 contains 15 residues. The germline CDR1 and CDR2 sequences are MGHDK and SYGVNS. The DNA of the CDR3 is TGTGCCAGCAGTGAAATACGGCTAGCGGGGGAAGAGCAGTACTTC. It codes for CASSEIRLAGEEQYF.

The CDR3 region is CASSSTLSGQYQPQHF. CDR3 in DNA: TGTGCCAGCAGTTCCACCCTATCGGGACAATATCAGCCCCAGCATTTT. The gene calls are TRBV6-8 and TRBJ1-5; a weak D match, TRBD1 (6 bases). CDR1 and CDR2 (germline): MNHGY, SAAAGT. V was trimmed by 4 bases and J by 5 bases, leaving 18 bases between them. The CDR3 sequence is 16 residues long.